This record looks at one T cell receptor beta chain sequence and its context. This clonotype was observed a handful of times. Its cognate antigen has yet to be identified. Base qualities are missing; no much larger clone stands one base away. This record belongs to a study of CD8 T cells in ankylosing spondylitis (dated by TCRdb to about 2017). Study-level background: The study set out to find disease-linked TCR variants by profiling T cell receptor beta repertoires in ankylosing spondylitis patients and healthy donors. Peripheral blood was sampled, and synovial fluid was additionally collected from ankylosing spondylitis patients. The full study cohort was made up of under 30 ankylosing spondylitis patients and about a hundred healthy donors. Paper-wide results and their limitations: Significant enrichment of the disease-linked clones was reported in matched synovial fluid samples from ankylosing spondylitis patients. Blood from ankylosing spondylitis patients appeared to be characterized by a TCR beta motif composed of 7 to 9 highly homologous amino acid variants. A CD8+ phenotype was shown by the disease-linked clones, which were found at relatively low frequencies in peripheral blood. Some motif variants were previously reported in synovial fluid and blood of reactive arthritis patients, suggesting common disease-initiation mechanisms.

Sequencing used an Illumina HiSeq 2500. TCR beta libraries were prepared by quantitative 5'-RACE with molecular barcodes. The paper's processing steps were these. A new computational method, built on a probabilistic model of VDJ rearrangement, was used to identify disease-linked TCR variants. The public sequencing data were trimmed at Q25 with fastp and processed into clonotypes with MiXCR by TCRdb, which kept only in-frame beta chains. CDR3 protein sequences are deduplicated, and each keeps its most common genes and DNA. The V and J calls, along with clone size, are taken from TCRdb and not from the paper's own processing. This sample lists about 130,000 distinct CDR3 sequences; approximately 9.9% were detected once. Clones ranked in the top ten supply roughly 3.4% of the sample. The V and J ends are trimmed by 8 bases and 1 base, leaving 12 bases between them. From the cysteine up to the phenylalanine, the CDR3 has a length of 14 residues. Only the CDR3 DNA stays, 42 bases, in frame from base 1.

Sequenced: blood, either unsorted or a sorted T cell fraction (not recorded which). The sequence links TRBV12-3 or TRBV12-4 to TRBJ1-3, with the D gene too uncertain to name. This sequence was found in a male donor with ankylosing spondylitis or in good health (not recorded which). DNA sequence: TGTGCCAGCGGCCTCCATGGATCTGGAAACACCATATATTTT. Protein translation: CASGLHGSGNTIYF.